This T cell receptor beta chain was recovered during a study of T cells after yellow fever vaccination (dated by TCRdb to between 2018 and 2020). About the investigation overall: The SMART-Seq v4 Ultra Low Input RNA kit was used to prepare libraries from fractions with low cell numbers. To track T-cell clones before and after primary and booster YFV17D yellow fever vaccination, bulk TCR alpha and beta repertoires were sequenced longitudinally. Two healthy male donors made up the cohort, one aged 18 to 30 years and the other aged 30 to 39 years. Blood was collected at multiple timepoints before and after primary and secondary immunization, and bulk PBMC replicates and cell subsets were isolated.

Overall study outcomes, separate from this receptor: After the booster, most of the clones that had expanded following primary vaccination were detected again (just under 97% of CD4 and around 88% of CD8), which suggests that memory was broadly maintained. The secondary T-cell response was found to be weaker but faster than the primary response, with a peak reached on day 5 rather than on day 15. FACS-sorted repertoires could contain abundant contaminating clonotypes from the bulk population, so computational filtering was required. A small share of clonotypes was detected in both CD4 and CD8 compartments, with the overlap likely arising from convergent recombination. Only two donors were included in the study, so the extent to which the findings can be generalized is limited.

TCR cDNA was made using 5'RACE template switching, a step that added a universal primer site and unique molecular identifiers. Priming of cDNA synthesis was performed from both the TCR alpha and TCR beta constant segments. Two PCR steps were used to amplify libraries, with sample barcodes and sequencing adapters being added in the second step. Sequencing of libraries was done on Illumina HiSeq 2500 (2x100 bp) or NovaSeq (2x150 bp). The paper's data handling went like this. Reads were demultiplexed and collapsed into UMI consensus sequences with MIGEC, and V(D)J alignment was performed with MiXCR. Vaccine-responding clonotypes were defined with edgeR using replicate PBMC samples, requiring FDR below 0.01 and a log2 fold change above 5 up to day 15. Bulk clonotypes were assigned CD4 or CD8 identity according to which sequenced CD4 or CD8 repertoire held them at higher abundance. TCRdb reprocessed the public reads (quality trimming at Q25 with fastp, clone calling with MiXCR) and kept in-frame beta chains. One record per CDR3 amino acid sequence lists the most common genes and DNA. TCRdb's processing, not the authors', yielded these V and J calls. The table for this sample lists tens of thousands of distinct CDR3 sequences; 7% to 9% of them were counted only once. The ten largest clones represent more than 25% of the sample.

In light of the paper, this sample's treatment or condition label describes: live attenuated yellow fever vaccine strain. PBMCs were isolated from peripheral blood using a standard Ficoll-Paque protocol. Dynabeads CD4 and CD8 positive selection kits were used to isolate the CD4 and CD8 T-cell fractions. RNA was extracted with TriZol from bulk PBMCs, CD4 and CD8 fractions, and dextramer-positive and dextramer-negative fractions. This clonotype has more than one count but fewer than ten. Its antigen is currently not known. Qualities for individual bases were not recorded, and no much larger clone is one base off. The sequence came from a man aged 18-30 years who received the YFV17D yellow fever vaccine. The starting material was CD8+ T cells sorted from PBMCs, obtained roughly 15 days after the first yellow fever vaccination.

The nucleotides are TGCGCCAGCAGCCAAGTGATTGCGGGGCAGGGTAGCAATCAGCCCCAGCATTTT. Its translation reads: CASSQVIAGQGSNQPQHF. This chain is built from TRBV4-1 and TRBJ1-5; TRBD1 could be the D gene, as 5 bases match. Cut back by 1 base and 0 bases, the V and J ends lie 16 bases apart. As encoded in the germline V gene, CDR1 is MGHRA while CDR2 is YSYEKL. Taken from cysteine to phenylalanine, the CDR3 has 18 residues. CDR3 DNA is the only sequence kept; it has 54 bases, read in frame from the first base.